The present T cell receptor beta chain was sequenced within a study of shared clonotypes between healthy human individuals. The table lists this clone with a count of one. CDR1 and CDR2 (germline): SEHNR, FQNEAQ (reference sequence). Deletions cut 6 bases from V and 1 base from J, with 4 bases between. The CDR3 has 13 residues. Sequencing was performed with immunoSEQ multiplex PCR; in TCRdb, only in-frame clones are kept and a portion is missing. The sample holds about half a million clones, approximately 79% seen once. The source is a woman in her thirties or forties in good health. Some clones in this sample may be carry-over from other donors' samples. The chain couples TRBV7-9 to TRBJ2-6, with D uncertain. Sequencing was performed on PBMCs. CDR3 DNA: TGTGCCAGCAGTCCGTCTGGGGCCAACGTCCTGACTTTC. Its translation: CASSPSGANVLTF.